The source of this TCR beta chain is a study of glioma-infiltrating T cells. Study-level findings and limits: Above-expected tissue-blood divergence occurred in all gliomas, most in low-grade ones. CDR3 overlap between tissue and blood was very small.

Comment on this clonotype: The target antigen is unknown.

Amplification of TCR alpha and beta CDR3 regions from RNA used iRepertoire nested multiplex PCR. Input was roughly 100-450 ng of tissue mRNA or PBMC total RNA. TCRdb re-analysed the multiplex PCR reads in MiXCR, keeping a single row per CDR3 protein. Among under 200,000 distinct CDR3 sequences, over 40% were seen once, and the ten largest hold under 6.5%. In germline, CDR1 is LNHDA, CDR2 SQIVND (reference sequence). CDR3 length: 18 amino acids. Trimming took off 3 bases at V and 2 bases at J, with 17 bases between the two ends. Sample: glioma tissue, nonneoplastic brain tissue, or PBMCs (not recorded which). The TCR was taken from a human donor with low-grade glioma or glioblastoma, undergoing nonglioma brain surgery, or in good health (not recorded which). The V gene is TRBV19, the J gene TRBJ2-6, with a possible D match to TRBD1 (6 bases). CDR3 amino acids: CASSIRRGSLPGANVLTF. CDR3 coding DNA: TGTGCCAGTAGTATCCGTAGGGGGAGTCTCCCTGGGGCCAACGTCCTGACTTTC.